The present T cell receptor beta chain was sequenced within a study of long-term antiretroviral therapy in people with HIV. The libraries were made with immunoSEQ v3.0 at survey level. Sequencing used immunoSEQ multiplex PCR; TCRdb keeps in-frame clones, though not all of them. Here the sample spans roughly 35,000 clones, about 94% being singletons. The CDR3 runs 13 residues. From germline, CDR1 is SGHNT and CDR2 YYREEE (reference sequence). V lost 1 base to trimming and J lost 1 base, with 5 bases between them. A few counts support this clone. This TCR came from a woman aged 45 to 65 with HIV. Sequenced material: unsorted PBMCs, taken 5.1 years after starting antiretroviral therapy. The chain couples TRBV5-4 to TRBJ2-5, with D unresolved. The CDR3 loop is CASSLPSQETQYF. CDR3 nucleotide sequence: TGTGCCAGCAGCTTGCCTAGCCAAGAGACCCAGTACTTC.